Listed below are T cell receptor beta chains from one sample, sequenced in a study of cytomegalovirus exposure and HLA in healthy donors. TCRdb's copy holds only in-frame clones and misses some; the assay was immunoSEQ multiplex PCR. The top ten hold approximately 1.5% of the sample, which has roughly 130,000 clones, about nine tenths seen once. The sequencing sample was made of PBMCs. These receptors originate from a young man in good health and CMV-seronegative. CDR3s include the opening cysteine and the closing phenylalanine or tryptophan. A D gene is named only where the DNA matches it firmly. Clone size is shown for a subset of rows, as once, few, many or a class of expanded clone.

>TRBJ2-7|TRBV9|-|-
CASSFIRAAYSYEQYF
TGTGCCAGCAGCTTTATCCGAGCGGCTTATTCTTACGAGCAGTACTTC
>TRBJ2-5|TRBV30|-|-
CAWSGGGETQYF
TGTGCCTGGAGTGGAGGAGGGGAGACCCAGTACTTC
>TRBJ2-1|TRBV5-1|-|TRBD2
CASSTGLAGVRNEQFF
TGCGCCAGCAGCACCGGACTAGCGGGAGTCAGGAATGAGCAGTTCTTC
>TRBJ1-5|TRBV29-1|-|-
CSVQQGSGQPQHF
TGCAGCGTTCAGCAGGGGTCCGGTCAGCCCCAGCATTTT
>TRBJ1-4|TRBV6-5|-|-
CASSYSPGLREKLFF
TGTGCCAGCAGTTACTCCCCCGGGTTGAGGGAAAAACTGTTTTTT
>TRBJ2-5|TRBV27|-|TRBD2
CASSLGSGREETQYF
TGTGCCAGCAGTTTAGGTAGCGGGAGGGAAGAGACCCAGTACTTC
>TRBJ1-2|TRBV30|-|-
CAWSGYRENGYTF
TGTGCCTGGAGTGGGTACAGGGAGAATGGCTACACCTTC
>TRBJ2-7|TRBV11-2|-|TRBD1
CASSPGQGIYVAQYF
TGTGCCAGCAGCCCGGGACAGGGCATTTACGTCGCGCAGTACTTC
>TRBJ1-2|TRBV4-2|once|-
CASSETALYGYTF
TGTGCCAGCAGCGAGACAGCGTTATATGGCTACACCTTC
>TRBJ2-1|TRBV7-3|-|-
CASSQGSYNEQFF
TGTGCCAGCAGTCAGGGATCCTACAATGAGCAGTTCTTC
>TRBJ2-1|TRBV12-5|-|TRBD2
CASGSGTSGVNEQFF
TGTGCTAGTGGTTCAGGGACTAGCGGAGTCAATGAGCAGTTCTTC
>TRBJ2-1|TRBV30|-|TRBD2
CAWRVSGRAANEQFF
TGTGCCTGGAGGGTTAGCGGGAGGGCCGCTAATGAGCAGTTCTTC
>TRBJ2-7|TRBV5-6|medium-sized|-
CASSPREGFAYEQYF
TGTGCCAGCAGCCCGAGGGAAGGGTTCGCCTACGAGCAGTACTTC
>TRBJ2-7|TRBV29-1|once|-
CSMKGGTYEQYF
TGCAGCATGAAAGGGGGAACCTACGAGCAGTACTTC
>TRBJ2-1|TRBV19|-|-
CASRGLATYNEQFF
TGTGCCAGTAGGGGGCTAGCGACCTACAATGAGCAGTTCTTC
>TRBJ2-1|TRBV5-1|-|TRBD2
CASSWNSGRALMFF
TGCGCCAGCAGCTGGAATAGCGGGAGGGCGTTGATGTTCTTC
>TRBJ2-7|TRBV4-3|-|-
CASSQDAGASYEQYF
TGCGCCAGCAGCCAAGATGCAGGGGCATCCTACGAGCAGTACTTC
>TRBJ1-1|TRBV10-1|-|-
CASSDRGRNTEAFF
TGCGCCAGCAGTGATCGGGGTAGGAACACTGAAGCTTTCTTT
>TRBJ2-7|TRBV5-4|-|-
CASSLGSAGITYEQYF
TGTGCCAGCAGCTTGGGGTCGGCAGGGATAACCTACGAGCAGTACTTC
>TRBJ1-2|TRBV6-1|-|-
CASSEGGRDYGYTF
TGTGCCAGCAGTGAAGGAGGCAGGGACTATGGCTACACCTTC
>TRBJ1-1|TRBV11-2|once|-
CASSPPQGLNTEAFF
TGTGCCAGCAGCCCACCACAGGGTCTGAACACTGAAGCTTTCTTT
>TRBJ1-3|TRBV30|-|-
CAWSVWEFSGNTIYF
TGTGCCTGGAGTGTTTGGGAGTTCTCTGGAAACACCATATATTTT
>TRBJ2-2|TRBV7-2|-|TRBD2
CASSFLLAGDTGELFF
TGTGCCAGCAGCTTTTTGCTAGCGGGAGACACCGGGGAGCTGTTTTTT
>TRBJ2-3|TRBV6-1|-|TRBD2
CASRSGLETDTQYF
TGTGCCAGCCGTTCGGGACTAGAAACAGATACGCAGTATTTT
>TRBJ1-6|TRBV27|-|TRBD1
CASSWIGTGGASLHF
TGTGCCAGCAGTTGGATTGGGACAGGGGGCGCGTCCCTCCACTTT
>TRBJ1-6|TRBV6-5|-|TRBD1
CATGTGENSPLHF
TGTGCCACGGGAACAGGGGAGAATTCACCCCTCCACTTT
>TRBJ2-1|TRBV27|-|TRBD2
CASREREDMFF
TGTGCCAGCCGCGAGCGGGAGGATATGTTCTTC
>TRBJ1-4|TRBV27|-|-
CASTNRATNEKLFF
TGTGCCAGCACCAACAGGGCAACTAATGAAAAACTGTTTTTT
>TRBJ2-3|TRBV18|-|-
CASSLGRGDTQYF
TGTGCCAGCTCACTTGGAAGGGGAGATACGCAGTATTTT
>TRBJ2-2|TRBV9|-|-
CASSSQQGSRELFF
TGTGCCAGCAGCTCTCAACAGGGTAGTAGGGAGCTGTTTTTT
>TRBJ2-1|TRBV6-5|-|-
CASVSPGVNEQFF
TGTGCCAGCGTCTCTCCGGGGGTGAATGAGCAGTTCTTC
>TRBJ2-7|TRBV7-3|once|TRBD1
CASSLYGTGGYEQYF
TGTGCCAGCAGCTTATACGGGACAGGGGGATACGAGCAGTACTTC
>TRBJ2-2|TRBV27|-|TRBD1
CASRGGGQINTGELFF
TGTGCCAGCCGAGGGGGCGGACAGATAAACACCGGGGAGCTGTTTTTT
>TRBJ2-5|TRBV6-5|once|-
CASSSGRWERETQYF
TGTGCCAGCAGTTCCGGGCGGTGGGAGAGGGAGACCCAGTACTTC
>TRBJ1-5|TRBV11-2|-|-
CASSLFVNQPQHF
TGTGCCAGCAGCTTATTCGTTAATCAGCCCCAGCATTTT
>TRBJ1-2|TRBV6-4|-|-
CASSLGASGYGYTF
TGTGCCAGCAGTTTAGGGGCGTCAGGCTATGGCTACACCTTC
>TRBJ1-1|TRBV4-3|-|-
CASSQDLAARNTEAFF
TGCGCCAGCAGCCAAGATTTGGCAGCTAGGAACACTGAAGCTTTCTTT
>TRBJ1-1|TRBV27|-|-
CASSTTGFFMDTEAFF
TGTGCCAGCAGTACTACAGGGTTTTTTATGGACACTGAAGCTTTCTTT
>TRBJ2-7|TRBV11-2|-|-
CASSLGSSAYEQYF
TGTGCCAGCAGCTTAGGTAGCTCGGCCTACGAGCAGTACTTC
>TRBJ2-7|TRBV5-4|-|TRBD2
CASSLDSGSYEQYF
TGTGCCAGCAGCTTGGACAGCGGGAGCTACGAGCAGTACTTC
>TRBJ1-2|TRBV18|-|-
CASSTGGYGYTF
TGTGCCAGCTCTACGGGAGGATACGGCTACACCTTC
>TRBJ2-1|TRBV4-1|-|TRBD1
CASSPVTGESNNEQFF
TGCGCCAGCAGTCCTGTGACAGGGGAATCTAACAATGAGCAGTTCTTC
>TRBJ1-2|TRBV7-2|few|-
CASSTSLTGGYTF
TGTGCCAGCAGCACATCACTGACGGGAGGCTACACCTTC
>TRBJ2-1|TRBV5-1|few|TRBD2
CASSLILADEQFF
TGCGCCAGCAGCTTGATACTAGCGGATGAGCAGTTCTTC
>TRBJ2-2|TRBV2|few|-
CASSFILGNTGELFF
TGTGCCAGCAGTTTCATTCTCGGTAACACCGGGGAGCTGTTTTTT
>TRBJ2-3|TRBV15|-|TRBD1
CATRPPGQGVTDTQYF
TGTGCCACCCGACCGCCGGGACAGGGGGTCACAGATACGCAGTATTTT
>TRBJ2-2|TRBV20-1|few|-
CSAILGGELFF
TGCAGTGCCATTCTAGGCGGGGAGCTGTTTTTT
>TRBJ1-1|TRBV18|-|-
CASSSWGGTEAFF
TGTGCCAGCTCATCGTGGGGAGGGACTGAAGCTTTCTTT
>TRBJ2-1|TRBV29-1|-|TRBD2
CSVEGGRSYNEQFF
TGCAGCGTTGAGGGCGGGAGGTCCTACAATGAGCAGTTCTTC
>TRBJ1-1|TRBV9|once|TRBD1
CASSETSGGGTEAFF
TGTGCCAGCAGCGAGACTTCAGGGGGAGGCACTGAAGCTTTCTTT
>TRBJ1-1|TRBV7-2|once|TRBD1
CASSYRDRENTEAFF
TGTGCCAGCAGCTACCGGGACAGGGAGAACACTGAAGCTTTCTTT
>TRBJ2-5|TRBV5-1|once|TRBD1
CASSWEQGAGETQYF
TGCGCCAGCAGCTGGGAACAGGGGGCTGGGGAGACCCAGTACTTC
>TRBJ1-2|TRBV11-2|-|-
CASSLIGFYGYTF
TGTGCCAGCAGCTTAATCGGTTTCTATGGCTACACCTTC
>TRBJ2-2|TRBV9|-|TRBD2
CASSAGLAVTGELFF
TGTGCCAGCAGCGCGGGACTAGCAGTTACCGGGGAGCTGTTTTTT
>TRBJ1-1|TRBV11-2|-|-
CASSFLASGNTEAFF
TGTGCCAGCAGCTTTCTAGCATCGGGGAACACTGAAGCTTTCTTT
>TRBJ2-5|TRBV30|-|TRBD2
CAWSLPRGGGLETQYF
TGTGCCTGGAGCCTACCCCGTGGCGGGGGGTTAGAGACCCAGTACTTC
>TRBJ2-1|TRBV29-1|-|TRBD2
CSVRTGLAGAPKVSYNEQFF
TGCAGCGTTCGAACGGGACTAGCGGGAGCGCCAAAGGTATCCTACAATGAGCAGTTCTTC
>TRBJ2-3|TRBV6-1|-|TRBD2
CASSDLLAGGVIGTQYF
TGTGCCAGCAGTGACCTACTAGCGGGAGGCGTAATTGGTACGCAGTATTTT
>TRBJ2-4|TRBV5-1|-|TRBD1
CASSLGTGGDIQYF
TGCGCCAGCAGCTTGGGGACAGGGGGCGACATTCAGTACTTC